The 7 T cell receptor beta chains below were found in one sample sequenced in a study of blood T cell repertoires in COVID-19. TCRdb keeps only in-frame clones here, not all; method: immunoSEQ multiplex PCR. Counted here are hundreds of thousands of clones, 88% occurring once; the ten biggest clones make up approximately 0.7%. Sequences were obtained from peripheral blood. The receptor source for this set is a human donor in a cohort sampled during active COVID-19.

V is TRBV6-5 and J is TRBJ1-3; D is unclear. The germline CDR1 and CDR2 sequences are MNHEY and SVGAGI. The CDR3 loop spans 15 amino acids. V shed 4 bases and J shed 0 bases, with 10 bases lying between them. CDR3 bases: TGTGCCAGCAGTTCCACAGCTGTCTCTGGAAACACCATATATTTT. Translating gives CASSSTAVSGNTIYF.

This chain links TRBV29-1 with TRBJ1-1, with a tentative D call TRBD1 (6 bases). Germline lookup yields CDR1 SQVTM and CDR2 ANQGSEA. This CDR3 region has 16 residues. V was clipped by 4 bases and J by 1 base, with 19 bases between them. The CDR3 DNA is TGCAGCGTTGGGCCTCCGGCAGGGGCGCCGAACACTGAAGCTTTCTTT. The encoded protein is CSVGPPAGAPNTEAFF.

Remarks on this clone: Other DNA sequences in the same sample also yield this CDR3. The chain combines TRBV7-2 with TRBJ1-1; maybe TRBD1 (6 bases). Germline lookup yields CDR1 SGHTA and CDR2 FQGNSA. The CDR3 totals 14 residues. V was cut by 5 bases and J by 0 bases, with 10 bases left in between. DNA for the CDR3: TGTGCCAGCAGCCTCAGGGGCCTGAACACTGAAGCTTTCTTT. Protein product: CASSLRGLNTEAFF.

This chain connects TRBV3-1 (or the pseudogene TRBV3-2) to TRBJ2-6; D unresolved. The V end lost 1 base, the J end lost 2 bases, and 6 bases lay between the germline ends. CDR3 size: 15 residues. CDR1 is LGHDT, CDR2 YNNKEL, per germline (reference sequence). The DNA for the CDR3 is TGTGCCAGCAGCCAAGGTCGGGCTGGGGCCAACGTCCTGACTTTC. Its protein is CASSQGRAGANVLTF.

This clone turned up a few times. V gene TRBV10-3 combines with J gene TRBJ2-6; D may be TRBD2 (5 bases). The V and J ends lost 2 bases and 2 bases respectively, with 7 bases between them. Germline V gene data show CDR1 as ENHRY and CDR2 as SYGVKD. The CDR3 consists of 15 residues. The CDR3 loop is CAISEEGAGANVLTF. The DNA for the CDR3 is TGTGCCATCAGTGAGGAGGGCGCTGGGGCCAACGTCCTGACTTTC.

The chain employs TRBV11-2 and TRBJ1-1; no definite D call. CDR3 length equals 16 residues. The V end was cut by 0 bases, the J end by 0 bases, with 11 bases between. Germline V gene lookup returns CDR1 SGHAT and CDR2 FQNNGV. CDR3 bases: TGTGCCAGCAGCTTAGAACTTTCCAGGTTGAACACTGAAGCTTTCTTT. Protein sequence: CASSLELSRLNTEAFF.

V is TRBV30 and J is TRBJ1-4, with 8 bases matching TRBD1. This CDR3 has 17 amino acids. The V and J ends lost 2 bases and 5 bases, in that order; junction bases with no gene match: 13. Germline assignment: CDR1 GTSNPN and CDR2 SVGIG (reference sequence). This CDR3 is CAWSSWTGPRENEKLFF. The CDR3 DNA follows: TGTGCCTGGAGTTCCTGGACAGGGCCTCGGGAAAATGAAAAACTGTTTTTT. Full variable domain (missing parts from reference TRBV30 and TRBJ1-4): SQTIHQWPATLVQPVGSPLSLECTVEGTSNPNLYWYRQAAGRGLQLLFYSVGIGQISSEVPQNLSASRPQDRQFILSSKKLLLSDSGFYLCAWSSWTGPRENEKLFFGSGTQLSVL.